The 26 T cell receptor beta chains given below trace back to one sample, sequenced in a study of response to subunit inactivated influenza vaccine. TCRdb re-analysed the RT-PCR reads in MiXCR, keeping a single row per CDR3 protein. Here the sample spans 500,000 to 650,000 distinct CDR3 sequences, approximately 7.6% being singletons. This specimen consisted of PBMCs from blood, obtained less than 30 months after vaccination. These receptors were obtained from a man between 50 and 69 years old who received an inactivated influenza vaccine.

Only a few counts were recorded for this clonotype. The chain recombines TRBV7-2 with TRBJ2-3; D could derive from TRBD1 or TRBD2 (5 bases each). Trimming removed 5 bases at V and 4 bases at J, with 22 bases between. CDR3 length: 17 residues. Germline-derived CDR1 and CDR2 are SGHTA and FQGNSA. CDR3 amino acids: CASSAPGRLVGADTQYF. The CDR3 DNA reads as TGTGCCAGCAGCGCTCCGGGACGGCTCGTGGGGGCAGATACGCAGTATTTT.

This clonotype came up many times. The chain carries TRBV12-3 or TRBV12-4 and TRBJ2-3; D may be TRBD2 (6 bases). The CDR3 spans 13 residues. V was cut by 3 bases and J by 4 bases, with 8 bases left in between. The CDR3 DNA is TGTGCCAGCAGTTTGGGGACTTCAGATACGCAGTATTTT. This encodes CASSLGTSDTQYF.

This clonotype came up many times. The V gene is TRBV20-1, the J gene TRBJ2-1; TRBD2 agrees at 8 bases. The CDR3 covers 13 residues. CDR1 and CDR2 from the germline V gene are DFQATT and SNEGSKA (reference sequence). V lost 5 bases and J lost 8; bases outside the gene matches: 8. CDR3 sequence reads: CSAGTSGSYEQFF. The CDR3 DNA reads TGCAGTGCTGGGACTAGTGGAAGCTATGAGCAGTTCTTC.

In its sample, this clonotype was seen a few times. The chain joins TRBV12-3 or TRBV12-4 to TRBJ2-2; a possible D gene is TRBD1 (5 bases). The CDR3 is 16 amino acids. V dropped 6 bases and J dropped 6 bases, with 20 bases sitting between them. CDR3 amino acids: CASRYMWGLASGELFF. The CDR3 DNA reads TGTGCCAGCAGATATATGTGGGGCCTGGCCTCCGGGGAGCTGTTTTTT.

There are many counts of this clonotype. The chain has TRBV6-5 and TRBJ2-7; 7 nucleotides match TRBD1. Germline V gives CDR1 MNHEY, CDR2 SVGAGI. This CDR3 is 14 amino acids long. Trimming took 2 bases from V and 1 from J; bases not matched to a gene: 2. CDR3 DNA sequence: TGTGCCAGCAGTTACGAGACAGGGTCCTACGAGCAGTACTTC. Translated, it gives CASSYETGSYEQYF.

This clonotype was seen only a few times. As DNA, the CDR3 is TGTGCCAGCAGTCAAAGGGGTCCCTATGAGCAGTTCTTC. It specifies CASSQRGPYEQFF. The chain is built from TRBV28 and TRBJ2-1, with TRBD1 as a possible D gene (5 bases). Germline values: CDR1 MDHEN, CDR2 SYDVKM. V was pared by 5 bases and J by 8 bases, with 13 bases between. The length of the CDR3 is 13 residues.

This clonotype was observed at least ten times. The chain combines TRBV10-3 with TRBJ2-5; a weak D match, TRBD1 (5 bases). V lost 6 bases and J 0 bases, leaving 11 bases between the germline ends. The germline CDR1 and CDR2 sequences are ENHRY and SYGVKD. CDR3 length: 14 residues. The CDR3 DNA reads TGTGCCATCAGGTGGATAGGGGACCAAGAGACCCAGTACTTC. Protein: CAIRWIGDQETQYF.

This clonotype was seen more than once but under ten times. V and J are TRBV20-1 and TRBJ2-7; TRBD2 agrees at 13 bases. Looked up from germline, CDR1 is DFQATT and CDR2 is SNEGSKA (reference sequence). After removal of 4 bases from V and 8 bases from J, the junction contained 11 bases not matched to a gene. There are 15 residues in the CDR3. DNA of the CDR3: TGCAGTGCTAAAACCGGGACTAGCGGGAATATAAAGCAGTACTTC. It specifies CSAKTGTSGNIKQYF.

Comments on this clonotype: The junction departs from germline at one end; a sequencing error may be responsible. This chain connects TRBV27 to TRBJ2-7, with 11 bases fitting TRBD1. CDR1 MNHEY and CDR2 SMNVEV come from the germline V gene (reference sequence). This CDR3 has 13 amino acids. The CDR3 bases are TGTGCCAGCAGTTGGACAGGGGGCACTCCCCTGAACTTC. It specifies CASSWTGGTPLNF.

This clonotype appeared many times. This chain uses TRBV20-1 with TRBJ2-3; D may be TRBD1 or TRBD2 (5 bases each). The V end was cut by 5 bases, the J end by 1 base, with 19 bases between. The CDR3 loop spans 16 amino acids. Germline V gives CDR1 DFQATT, CDR2 SNEGSKA (reference sequence). The CDR3 DNA sequence: TGCAGTGCTGAAGTAGGTGGGGGACGCGGCACAGATACGCAGTATTTT. It specifies CSAEVGGGRGTDTQYF.

The gene calls are TRBV4-1 and TRBJ2-3; D is tentatively TRBD1 or TRBD2 (5 bases each). CDR3 length equals 15 residues. In germline, CDR1 is MGHRA, CDR2 YSYEKL. V was cut by 4 bases and J by 2 bases, with 13 bases left in between. CDR3 amino acids: CASSLQTGATDTQYF. In nucleotides, the CDR3 is TGCGCCAGCAGCCTACAAACCGGGGCCACAGATACGCAGTATTTT.

The chain uses TRBV18 and TRBJ2-6; a weak D match, TRBD1 (6 bases). V was cut by 4 bases and J by 2 bases, with 9 bases left in between. Germline V lookup: CDR1 KGHSH, CDR2 LQKENI. The CDR3 consists of 15 residues. Here the CDR3 reads CASSRRQAGANVLTF. The CDR3 DNA follows: TGTGCCAGCTCACGTCGACAGGCTGGGGCCAACGTCCTGACTTTC.

This clonotype was seen a few times. The rearrangement uses TRBV15 and TRBJ1-5; D perhaps matches TRBD1 (6 bases). In germline, CDR1 is LNHNV, CDR2 YYDKDF (reference sequence). The length of the CDR3 is 16 residues. Trimming stripped 0 bases from V and 6 bases from J, with 15 bases between. In DNA form, the CDR3 reads TGTGCCACCAGCAGAGATCGCACAGGGCTAGGTCAGCCCCAGCATTTT. Its translation is CATSRDRTGLGQPQHF.

At least ten counts were recorded for this clonotype. V usage is TRBV12-3 or TRBV12-4 and J usage is TRBJ1-2, with 7 bases fitting TRBD1. The V segment lost 4 bases and the J segment 6 bases; nucleotides outside the gene matches: 8. The CDR3 covers 14 residues. The CDR3 here is CASSYSGTDDGYTF. The CDR3 DNA sequence: TGTGCCAGCAGTTACTCAGGGACAGACGATGGCTACACCTTC.

This clonotype was seen only a few times. V usage is TRBV29-1 and J usage is TRBJ2-5; D gene ambiguous. Germline assignment: CDR1 SQVTM and CDR2 ANQGSEA. The CDR3 contains 14 residues. V dropped 7 bases and J dropped 0 bases, with 15 bases sitting between them. The CDR3 bases are TGCAGCGCCTTGCCCACACAGTACCAAGAGACCCAGTACTTC. It translates to CSALPTQYQETQYF.

This clonotype has just a few counts. This chain uses TRBV12-3 or TRBV12-4 with TRBJ2-7, with a possible D match to TRBD2 (5 bases). The CDR3 has 15 amino acids. Trimming removed 5 bases at V and 2 bases at J, with 16 bases between. Here the CDR3 DNA reads TGTGCCAGCAGTCCTCGGACCTTCGGGGCCTACGAGCAGTACTTC. Translating gives CASSPRTFGAYEQYF.

The rearrangement links TRBV5-1 to TRBJ2-3; 10 bases are a match to TRBD2. This CDR3 contains 16 residues. CDR1 SGHRS and CDR2 YFSETQ come from the germline V gene. The junction had 3 bases not matched to a gene; V was cut back by 0 bases and J by 2 bases. The CDR3 coding sequence is TGCGCCAGCAGCTTGGCTCTAGCGGGAGCCACAGATACGCAGTATTTT. It yields the protein CASSLALAGATDTQYF.

This clonotype was found many times. This chain's CDR3 is CASSLTGGRGYTF. DNA for the CDR3: TGTGCCAGCAGTTTAACAGGGGGCCGCGGCTACACCTTC. The chain uses TRBV12-3 or TRBV12-4 and TRBJ1-2; 9 bases line up with TRBD1. CDR3 length: 13 amino acids. The J segment lost 8 bases and the V segment lost 2 bases, leaving 3 bases of the junction unmatched.

A few counts support this clonotype. CDR3 loop: CASSLRTATDTQYF. DNA for the CDR3: TGCGCCAGCAGCCTCCGGACAGCAACAGATACGCAGTATTTT. V is TRBV4-1 and J is TRBJ2-3, with D perhaps matching TRBD1 (6 bases). V shed 4 bases and J shed 3 bases, with 11 bases lying between them. The CDR3 is 14 residues long. Germline CDR1 and CDR2: MGHRA and YSYEKL.

The chain has TRBV20-1 and TRBJ2-5; perhaps TRBD2 as D (5 bases). The ends were cut back, 5 bases at V and 5 bases at J, with 15 bases in the middle. The CDR3 runs 13 residues. In germline, CDR1 is DFQATT, CDR2 SNEGSKA (reference sequence). Written as DNA, the CDR3 is TGCAGTGCTTCGCTGGAGGCTGGCGAGACCCAGTACTTC. Translation gives CSASLEAGETQYF.

The V and J genes are TRBV4-3 and TRBJ1-3; unclear D gene. The V and J ends lost 0 bases and 0 bases respectively, with 9 bases between them. The CDR3 extends over 16 amino acids. Germline V gene lookup returns CDR1 LGHNA and CDR2 YSLEER. The CDR3 sequence is CASSQDVDYSGNTIYF. DNA of the CDR3: TGCGCCAGCAGCCAAGATGTGGACTACTCTGGAAACACCATATATTTT.

J is TRBJ1-5 and V is TRBV6-5; TRBD1 agrees at 7 bases. V gave up 0 bases and J gave up 6 bases; unmatched junction bases: 5. The CDR3 covers 15 residues. CDR1 MNHEY and CDR2 SVGAGI come from the germline V gene. CDR3 coding DNA: TGTGCCAGCAGTTACTCGAGACAGGGCAGTCAGCCCCAGCATTTT. It encodes CASSYSRQGSQPQHF.

V is TRBV5-5 and J is TRBJ2-7; no reliable D call. The CDR3 has 12 residues. The V and J ends lost 3 bases and 7 bases respectively, with 11 bases between them. Germline V lookup: CDR1 SGHKS, CDR2 YYEKEE (reference sequence). CDR3: CASSYSFQEQYF. The CDR3 DNA reads as TGTGCCAGCAGCTACTCCTTCCAAGAGCAGTACTTC.

This clonotype turned up a few times. V is TRBV9 and J is TRBJ1-1; D gene unclear. Germline V lookup: CDR1 SGDLS, CDR2 YYNGEE. V gave up 0 bases and J gave up 1 base, with 7 bases separating them. This CDR3 comprises 14 residues. CDR3 sequence: CASSVGSGNTEAFF. CDR3 nucleotides: TGTGCCAGCAGCGTAGGATCAGGGAACACTGAAGCTTTCTTT.

This clonotype came up many times. CDR3 DNA sequence: TGCGCCAGCAGCTTATCAGGACCTAGCACAGATACGCAGTATTTT. Amino acid sequence: CASSLSGPSTDTQYF. J is TRBJ2-3 and V is TRBV5-1; D is ambiguous. The germline gives CDR1 SGHRS, CDR2 YFSETQ. The V end was cut by 2 bases, the J end by 0 bases, with 10 bases between. The CDR3 is 15 residues long.

The sample holds many counts of this clonotype. The gene calls are TRBV12-3 or TRBV12-4 and TRBJ2-4; TRBD1 matches 11 bases. Germline trimming cut 8 bases from V and 3 bases from J; bases unmatched to any gene: 3. CDR3 length: 14 amino acids. CDR3 sequence (DNA): TGTGCCAGCGGGGGACAGGGGGTCAAAAACATTCAGTACTTC. Translation: CASGGQGVKNIQYF.